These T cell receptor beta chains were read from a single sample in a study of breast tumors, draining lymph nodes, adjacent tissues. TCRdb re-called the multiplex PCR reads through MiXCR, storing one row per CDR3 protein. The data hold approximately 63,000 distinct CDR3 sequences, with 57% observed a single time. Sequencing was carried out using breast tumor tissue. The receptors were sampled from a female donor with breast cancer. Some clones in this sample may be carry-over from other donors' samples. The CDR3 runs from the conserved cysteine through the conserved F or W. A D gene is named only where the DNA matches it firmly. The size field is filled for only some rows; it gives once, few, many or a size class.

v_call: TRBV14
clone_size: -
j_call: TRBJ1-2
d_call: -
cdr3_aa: CASSQNYDGTVLF
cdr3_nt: TGTGCCAGCAGCCAGAATTACGACGGGACGGTCCTCTTC

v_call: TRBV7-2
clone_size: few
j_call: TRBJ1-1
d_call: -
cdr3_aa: CASSLVAGNEAFF
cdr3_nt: TGTGCCAGCAGCTTAGTGGCAGGGAATGAAGCTTTCTTT

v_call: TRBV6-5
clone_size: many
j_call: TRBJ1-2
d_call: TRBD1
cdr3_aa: CASSSSGGSLYGYTF
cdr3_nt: TGTGCCAGCAGCTCGTCAGGGGGCTCACTCTATGGCTACACCTTC

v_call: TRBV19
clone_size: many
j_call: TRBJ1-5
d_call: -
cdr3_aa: CASSIGGGTDQPQHF
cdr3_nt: TGTGCCAGTAGTATAGGGGGGGGGACTGATCAGCCCCAGCATTTT

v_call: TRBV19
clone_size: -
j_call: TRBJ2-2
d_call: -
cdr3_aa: CASSKGRNTGELFF
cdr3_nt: TGTGCCAGTAGCAAGGGTAGGAACACCGGGGAGCTGTTTTTT

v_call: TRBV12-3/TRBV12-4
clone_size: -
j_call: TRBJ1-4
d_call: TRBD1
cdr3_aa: CASSWNRGINEKLFF
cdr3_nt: TGTGCCAGCAGTTGGAACAGGGGTATCAACGAAAAACTGTTTTTT

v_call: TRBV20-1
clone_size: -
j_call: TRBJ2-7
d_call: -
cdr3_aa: CSAAGRGFGEQYF
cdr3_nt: TGCAGTGCTGCCGGACGGGGCTTTGGTGAGCAGTACTTC

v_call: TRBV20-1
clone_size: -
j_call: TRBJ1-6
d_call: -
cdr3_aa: CSARRGLAGSGPLHF
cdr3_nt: TGCAGTGCTCGACGGGGACTAGCGGGATCGGGGCCCCTCCACTTT

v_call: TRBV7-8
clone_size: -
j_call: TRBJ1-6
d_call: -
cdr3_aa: CASSLAQGRNSPLHF
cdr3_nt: TGTGCCAGCAGCTTAGCCCAGGGCCGAAATTCACCCCTCCACTTT

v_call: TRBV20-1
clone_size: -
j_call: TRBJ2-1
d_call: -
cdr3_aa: CSAHPAKEQFF
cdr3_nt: TGCAGTGCACACCCTGCGAAGGAGCAGTTCTTC

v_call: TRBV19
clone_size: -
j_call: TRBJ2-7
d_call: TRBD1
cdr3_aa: CASSTGQGTKEQYF
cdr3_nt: TGTGCCAGTAGTACCGGACAGGGGACGAAAGAGCAGTACTTC

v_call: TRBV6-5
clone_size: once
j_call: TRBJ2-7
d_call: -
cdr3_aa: CASSYRDRYEQYF
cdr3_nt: TGTGCCAGCAGTTACAGGGATCGCTACGAGCAGTACTTC

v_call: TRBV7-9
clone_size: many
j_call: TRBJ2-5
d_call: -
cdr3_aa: CASSLGASHVTQYF
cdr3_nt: TGTGCCAGCAGCTTAGGGGCGAGTCATGTGACCCAGTACTTC

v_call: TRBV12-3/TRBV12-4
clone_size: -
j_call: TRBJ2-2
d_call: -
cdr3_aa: CASGPTAYTGELFF
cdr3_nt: TGTGCCAGCGGCCCTACAGCCTACACCGGGGAGCTGTTTTTT

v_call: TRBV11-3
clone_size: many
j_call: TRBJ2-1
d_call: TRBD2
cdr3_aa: CASSLVSGGVYEQFF
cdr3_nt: TGTGCCAGCAGCTTAGTCAGCGGGGGGGTATATGAGCAGTTCTTC

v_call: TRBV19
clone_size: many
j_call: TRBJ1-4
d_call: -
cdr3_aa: CASSIGLGEEHEKLFF
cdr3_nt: TGTGCCAGTAGTATAGGGCTGGGGGAGGAACATGAAAAACTGTTTTTT